What follows are 10 T cell receptor beta chains derived from one specimen sequenced in a study of blood T cell repertoires in COVID-19. TCRdb's copy holds only in-frame clones and misses some; the assay was immunoSEQ multiplex PCR. The sample yields fewer than 650,000 clones, about 88% seen once. The sample was peripheral blood. The receptors here all came from a woman aged 50 to 60 with COVID-19, enrolled during active disease.

The CDR3 here is CASTVQGGYYGYTF. The DNA for the CDR3 is TGTGCCAGCACCGTACAGGGAGGGTACTATGGCTACACCTTC. The V gene is TRBV2, the J gene TRBJ1-2; possibly TRBD1 for D (6 bases). Germline V gives CDR1 SNHLY, CDR2 FYNNEI. The CDR3 loop spans 14 amino acids. V lost 7 bases to trimming and J lost 3 bases, with 15 bases between them.

The rearrangement uses TRBV9 and TRBJ2-5; D is unresolved. V lost 0 bases and J 5 bases, leaving 8 bases between the germline ends. This CDR3 region has 13 residues. Germline CDR1 is SGDLS and CDR2 is YYNGEE. The CDR3 loop is CASSVVTGETQYF. CDR3 DNA: TGTGCCAGCAGCGTAGTGACCGGGGAGACCCAGTACTTC.

The genes are TRBV6-5 and TRBJ1-2; 7 positions match TRBD1. CDR3 length: 14 residues. Germline V gene sequence: CDR1 MNHEY, CDR2 SVGAGI. Trimming took 6 bases from V and 8 from J; bases not matched to a gene: 12. The CDR3 spells CASSAAGGQRGYTF. The CDR3 DNA follows: TGTGCCAGCAGCGCTGCAGGGGGGCAGCGGGGCTACACCTTC.

The V call is TRBV4-1, the J call TRBJ1-2; D not certain. The CDR3 is 12 residues long. Trimming pared 4 bases from V and 7 bases from J, leaving 10 bases between. The germline V gene encodes CDR1 MGHRA and CDR2 YSYEKL. The CDR3 is CASSRGRVGYTF. CDR3 bases: TGCGCCAGCAGCCGAGGGCGGGTTGGCTACACCTTC.

V usage is TRBV11-2 and J usage is TRBJ2-2; TRBD2 matches at 10 bases. Germline trimming cut 5 bases from V and 4 bases from J; bases unmatched to any gene: 4. The germline V gene has CDR1 SGHAT and CDR2 FQNNGV. CDR3 length: 15 amino acids. CDR3 residues: CASSTSGEPTGELFF. CDR3 sequence (DNA): TGTGCCAGCAGCACTAGCGGGGAACCCACCGGGGAGCTGTTTTTT.

The chain uses TRBV5-1 and TRBJ2-1; maybe TRBD2 (6 bases). Trimming took off 4 bases at V and 8 bases at J, with 16 bases between the two ends. The CDR3 runs 14 residues. CDR1 and CDR2 (germline): SGHRS, YFSETQ. The chain's CDR3 is CASSQPGTGDEQFF. The CDR3 nucleotides are TGCGCCAGCAGCCAGCCAGGGACTGGGGATGAGCAGTTCTTC.

The chain carries TRBV6-5 and TRBJ1-1; 9 positions agree with TRBD1. The CDR3 spans 14 residues. V gave up 3 bases and J gave up 6 bases; unmatched junction bases: 5. Germline values: CDR1 MNHEY, CDR2 SVGAGI. CDR3 sequence (DNA): TGTGCCAGCAGTTATTACAGGGGGCAGCCTGAAGCTTTCTTT. The encoded protein is CASSYYRGQPEAFF.

The chain joins TRBV24-1 to TRBJ1-2, with a tentative D call TRBD1 (5 bases). Deletions cut 11 bases from V and 3 bases from J, with 18 bases between. Looked up from germline, CDR1 is KGHDR and CDR2 is SFDVKD. This CDR3 spans 14 amino acids. The CDR3 DNA reads TGTGCCAGGATCAACAAGGGGAAGGACTATGGCTACACCTTC. Its translation: CARINKGKDYGYTF.

V is TRBV4-1 and J is TRBJ2-1; 12 nucleotides match TRBD2. The CDR3 is made up of 17 amino acids. The trim removed 1 base at V and 4 bases at J, leaving 5 bases unmatched. Germline V gives CDR1 MGHRA, CDR2 YSYEKL. The CDR3 loop is CASSQGTSGGPYNEQFF. CDR3 DNA sequence: TGCGCCAGCAGCCAAGGCACTAGCGGGGGGCCGTACAATGAGCAGTTCTTC.

CDR3 region: CSVTDGGEAFF. The DNA for the CDR3 is TGCAGCGTGACGGACGGGGGTGAAGCTTTCTTT. V gene TRBV29-1 combines with J gene TRBJ1-1; D might be TRBD1 (5 bases). The CDR3 runs to 11 residues. Between the trimmed V and J ends, which lost 6 bases and 7 bases, there was a span of 12 bases. CDR1 and CDR2 from the germline V gene are SQVTM and ANQGSEA.